This TCR beta chain was recorded in a study of OX40 agonist ivuxolimab in advanced cancers. Study-level findings and limits: At doses 0.1 to 3.0 mg/kg, CD4+ and CD8+ clones expanded.

V lost 6 bases, J lost 7 bases, and 19 bases lay in between. CDR1 and CDR2 (germline): MDHEN, SYDVKM. CDR3 size: 15 residues. Assay: immunoSEQ multiplex PCR; the TCRdb copy retains only in-frame clones and omits some. Found here are roughly 90,000 clones, around 85% of them singletons; the top ten hold around 0.2%. As concerns this clone: Its antigen is undetermined.

The chain has TRBV28 and TRBJ1-5; possible D gene TRBD1, 6 bases. This TCR was recovered from an adult with an advanced solid tumor such as melanoma, head and neck, liver or kidney cancer. The specimen comprised CD4+ or CD8+ T cells sorted from blood, sampled in a trial of the OX40 agonist ivuxolimab. The CDR3 spells CASSYTGLPRQPQHF. CDR3 in DNA: TGTGCCAGCAGCTACACAGGGCTGCCCCGGCAGCCCCAGCATTTT.